This TCR beta chain was found in a study of blood T cell repertoires in COVID-19. For the study at large: Some COVID-19 samples were acute and others convalescent; all came from the United States, Italy and Spain. Sources were T cells, B-cell-depleted T cells, or PBMCs; the material itself was cDNA or gDNA.

Here immunoSEQ multiplex PCR was the method, and the copy in TCRdb shows in-frame clones only, minus some. The table includes about 76,000 clones, 75% to 85% detected once. The sequence was obtained from a man older than 75 with acute or convalescent COVID-19. The sequenced sample consisted of peripheral blood.

The CDR3 loop is CASSTTAGGGTDTQYF. CDR3 sequence (DNA): TGCGCCAGCAGCACAACAGCGGGAGGCGGCACAGATACGCAGTATTTT. J is TRBJ2-3 and V is TRBV5-1; 9 positions agree with TRBD2. Trimming removed 4 bases from V and 1 base from J; junction bases left unmatched: 7. The V gene's germline CDR1 is SGHRS and CDR2 YFSETQ. This CDR3 contains 16 residues.